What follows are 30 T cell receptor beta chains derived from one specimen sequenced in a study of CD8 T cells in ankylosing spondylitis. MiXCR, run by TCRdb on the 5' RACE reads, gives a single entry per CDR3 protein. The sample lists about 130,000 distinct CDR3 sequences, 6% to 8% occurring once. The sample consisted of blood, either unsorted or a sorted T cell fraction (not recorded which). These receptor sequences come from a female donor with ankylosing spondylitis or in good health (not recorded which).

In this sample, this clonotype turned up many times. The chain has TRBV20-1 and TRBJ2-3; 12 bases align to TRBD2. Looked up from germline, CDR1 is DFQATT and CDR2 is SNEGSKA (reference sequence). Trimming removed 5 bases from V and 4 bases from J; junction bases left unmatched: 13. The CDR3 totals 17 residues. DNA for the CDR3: TGCAGTGCTCTGGGGCTAGCGGGGGGGGAAGGTCCAGATACGCAGTATTTT. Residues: CSALGLAGGEGPDTQYF.

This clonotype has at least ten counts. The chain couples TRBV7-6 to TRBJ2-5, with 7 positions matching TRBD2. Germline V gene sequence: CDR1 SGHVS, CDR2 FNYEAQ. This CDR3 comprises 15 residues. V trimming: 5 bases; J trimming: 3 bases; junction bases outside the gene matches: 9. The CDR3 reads CASSPRPSGEETQYF. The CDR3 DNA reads TGTGCCAGCAGCCCAAGACCTAGCGGAGAAGAGACCCAGTACTTC. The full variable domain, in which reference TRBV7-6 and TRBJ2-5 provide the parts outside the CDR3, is GAGVSQSPRYKVTKRGQDVALRCDPISGHVSLYWYRQALGQGPEFLTYFNYEAQQDKSGLPNDRFSAERPEGSISTLTIQRTEQRDSAMYRCASSPRPSGEETQYFGPGTRLLVL.

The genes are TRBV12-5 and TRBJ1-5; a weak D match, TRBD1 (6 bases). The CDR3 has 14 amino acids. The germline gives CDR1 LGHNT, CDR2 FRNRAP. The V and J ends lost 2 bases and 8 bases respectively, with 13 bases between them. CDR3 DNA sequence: TGTGCTAGTGGTTTGCGGGACATGGCGAAGCCCCAGCATTTT. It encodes CASGLRDMAKPQHF.

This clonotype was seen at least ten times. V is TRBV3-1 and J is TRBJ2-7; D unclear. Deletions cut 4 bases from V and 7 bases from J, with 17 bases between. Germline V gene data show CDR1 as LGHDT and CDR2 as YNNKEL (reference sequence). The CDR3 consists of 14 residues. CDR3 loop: CASSLKWDQQEQYF. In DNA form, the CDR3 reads TGTGCCAGCAGCCTTAAGTGGGATCAACAAGAGCAGTACTTC.

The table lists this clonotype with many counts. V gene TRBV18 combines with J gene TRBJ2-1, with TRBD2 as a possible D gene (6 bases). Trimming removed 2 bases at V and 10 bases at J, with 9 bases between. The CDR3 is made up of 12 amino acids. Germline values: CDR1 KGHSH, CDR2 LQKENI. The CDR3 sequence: CASSPYGGEQFF. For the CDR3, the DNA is TGTGCCAGCTCACCATATGGGGGGGAGCAGTTCTTC.

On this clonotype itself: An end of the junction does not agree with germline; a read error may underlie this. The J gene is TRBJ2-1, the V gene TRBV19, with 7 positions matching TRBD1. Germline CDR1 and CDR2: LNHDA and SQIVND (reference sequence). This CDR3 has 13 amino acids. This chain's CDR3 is CASSRTGYNVQFF. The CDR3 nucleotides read TGTGCCAGTAGTAGGACAGGCTACAATGTGCAGTTCTTC.

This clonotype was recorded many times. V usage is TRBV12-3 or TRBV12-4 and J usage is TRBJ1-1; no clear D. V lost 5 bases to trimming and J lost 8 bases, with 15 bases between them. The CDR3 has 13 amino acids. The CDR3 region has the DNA TGTGCCAGCAGTATAGGCCTCGGAAGAGAAGCTTTCTTT. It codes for CASSIGLGREAFF.

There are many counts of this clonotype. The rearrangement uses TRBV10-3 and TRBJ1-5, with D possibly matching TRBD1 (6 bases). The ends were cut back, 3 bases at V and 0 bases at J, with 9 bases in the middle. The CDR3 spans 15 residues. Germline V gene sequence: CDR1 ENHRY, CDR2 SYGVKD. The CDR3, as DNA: TGTGCCATCAGTGACACGGACAGTAGCAATCAGCCCCAGCATTTT. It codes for CAISDTDSSNQPQHF.

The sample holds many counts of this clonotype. The DNA of the CDR3 is TGTGCCAGCAGTCCCCCGGACGGAATTCAGTACTTC. It translates to CASSPPDGIQYF. The genes are TRBV12-3 or TRBV12-4 and TRBJ2-4; D gene ambiguous. The ends were cut back, 5 bases at V and 10 bases at J, with 12 bases in the middle. The CDR3 length is 12 residues.

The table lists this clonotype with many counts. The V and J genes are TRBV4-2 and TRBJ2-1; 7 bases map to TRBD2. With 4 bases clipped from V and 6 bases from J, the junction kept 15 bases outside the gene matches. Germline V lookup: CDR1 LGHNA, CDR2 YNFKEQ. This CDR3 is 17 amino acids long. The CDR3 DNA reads TGTGCCAGCAGCCGAGCGTCTCTCAGCGGGGATGCCAATGAGCAGTTCTTC. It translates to CASSRASLSGDANEQFF.

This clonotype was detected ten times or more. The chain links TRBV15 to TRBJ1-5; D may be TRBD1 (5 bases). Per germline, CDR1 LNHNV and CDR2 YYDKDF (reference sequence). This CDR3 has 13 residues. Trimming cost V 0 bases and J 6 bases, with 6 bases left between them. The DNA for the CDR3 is TGTGCCACCAGCAGAGATCAGGGTCAGCCCCAGCATTTT. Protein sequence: CATSRDQGQPQHF.

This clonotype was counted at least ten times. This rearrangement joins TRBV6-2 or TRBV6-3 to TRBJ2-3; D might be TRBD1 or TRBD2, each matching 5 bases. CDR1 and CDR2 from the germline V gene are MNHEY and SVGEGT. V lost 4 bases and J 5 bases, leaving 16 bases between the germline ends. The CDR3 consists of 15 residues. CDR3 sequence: CASSFGATHGDTQYF. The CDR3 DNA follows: TGTGCCAGCAGTTTCGGGGCCACCCATGGAGATACGCAGTATTTT.

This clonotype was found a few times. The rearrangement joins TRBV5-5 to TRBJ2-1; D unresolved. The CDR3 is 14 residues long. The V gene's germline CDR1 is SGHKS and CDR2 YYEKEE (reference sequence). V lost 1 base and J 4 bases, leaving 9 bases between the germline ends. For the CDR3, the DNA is TGTGCCAGCAGCTTGTTACTGAATTACAATGAGCAGTTCTTC. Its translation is CASSLLLNYNEQFF.

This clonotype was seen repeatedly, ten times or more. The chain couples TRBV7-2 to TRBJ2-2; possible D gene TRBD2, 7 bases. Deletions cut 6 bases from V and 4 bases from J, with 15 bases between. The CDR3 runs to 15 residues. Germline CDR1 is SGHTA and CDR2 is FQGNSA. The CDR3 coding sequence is TGTGCCAGCAGAAAAGGGGGGGGTGGCACCGGGGAGCTGTTTTTT. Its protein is CASRKGGGGTGELFF.

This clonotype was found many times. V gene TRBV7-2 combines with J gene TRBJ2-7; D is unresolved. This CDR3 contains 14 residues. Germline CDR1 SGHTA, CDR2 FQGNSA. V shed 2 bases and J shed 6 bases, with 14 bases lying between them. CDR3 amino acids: CASSLTGRVGEQYF. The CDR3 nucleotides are TGTGCCAGCAGCTTAACCGGCCGGGTCGGCGAGCAGTACTTC. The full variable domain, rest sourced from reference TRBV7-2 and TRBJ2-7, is GAGVSQSPSNKVTEKGKDVELRCDPISGHTALYWYRQSLGQGLEFLIYFQGNSAPDKSGLPSDRFSAERTGGSVSTLTIQRTQQEDSAVYLCASSLTGRVGEQYFGPGTRLTVT.

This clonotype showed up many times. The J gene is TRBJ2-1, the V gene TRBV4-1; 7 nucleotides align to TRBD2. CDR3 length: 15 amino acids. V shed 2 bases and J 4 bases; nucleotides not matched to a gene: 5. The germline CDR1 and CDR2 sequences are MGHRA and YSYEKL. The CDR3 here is CASSQSSGAYNEQFF. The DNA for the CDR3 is TGCGCCAGCAGCCAATCGAGCGGGGCTTACAATGAGCAGTTCTTC.

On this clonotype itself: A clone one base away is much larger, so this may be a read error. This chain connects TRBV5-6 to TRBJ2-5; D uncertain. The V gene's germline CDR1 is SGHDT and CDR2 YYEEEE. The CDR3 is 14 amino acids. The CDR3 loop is CASSFVVLQETQCF. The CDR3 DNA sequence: TGTGCCAGCAGCTTTGTAGTCCTTCAAGAGACCCAGTGCTTC.

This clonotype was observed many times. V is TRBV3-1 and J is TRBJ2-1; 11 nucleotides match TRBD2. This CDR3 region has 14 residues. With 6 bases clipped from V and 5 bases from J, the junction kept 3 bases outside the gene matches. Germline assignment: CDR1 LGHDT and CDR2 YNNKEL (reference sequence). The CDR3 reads CASRTSGGNNEQFF. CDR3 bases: TGTGCCAGCAGAACTAGCGGGGGAAACAATGAGCAGTTCTTC.

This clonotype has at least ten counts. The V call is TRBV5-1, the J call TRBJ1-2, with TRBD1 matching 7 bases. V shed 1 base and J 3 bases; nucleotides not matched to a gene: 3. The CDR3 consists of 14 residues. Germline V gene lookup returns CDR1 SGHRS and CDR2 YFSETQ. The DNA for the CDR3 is TGCGCCAGCAGCTTGTTTGGGACAGACTATGGCTACACCTTC. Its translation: CASSLFGTDYGYTF.

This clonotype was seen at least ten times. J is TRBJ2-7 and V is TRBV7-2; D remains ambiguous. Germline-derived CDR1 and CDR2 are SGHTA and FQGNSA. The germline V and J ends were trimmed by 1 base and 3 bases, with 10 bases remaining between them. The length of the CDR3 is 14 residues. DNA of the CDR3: TGTGCCAGCAGCTTAGGGGTGGTAGACTACGAGCAGTACTTC. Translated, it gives CASSLGVVDYEQYF.

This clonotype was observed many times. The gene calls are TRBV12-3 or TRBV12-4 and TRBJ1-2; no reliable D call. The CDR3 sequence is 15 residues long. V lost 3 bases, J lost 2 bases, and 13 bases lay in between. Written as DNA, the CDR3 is TGTGCCAGCAGTTTCTATTCAGGATCCAACTATGGCTACACCTTC. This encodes CASSFYSGSNYGYTF.

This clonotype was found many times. CDR3 loop: CASSSTKVVNSPLHF. CDR3 DNA sequence: TGTGCCAGCAGCTCAACTAAAGTTGTGAATTCACCCCTCCACTTT. This rearrangement joins TRBV5-5 to TRBJ1-6; no reliable D call. The germline V and J ends were trimmed by 3 bases and 7 bases, with 14 bases remaining between them. The CDR3 is 15 residues long. The germline V gene encodes CDR1 SGHKS and CDR2 YYEKEE (reference sequence).

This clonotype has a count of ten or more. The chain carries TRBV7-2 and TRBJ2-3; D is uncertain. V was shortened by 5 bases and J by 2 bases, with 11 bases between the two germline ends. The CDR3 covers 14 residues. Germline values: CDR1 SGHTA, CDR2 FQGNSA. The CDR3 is CASSPPFATDTQYF. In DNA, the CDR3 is TGTGCCAGCAGCCCCCCTTTCGCCACAGATACGCAGTATTTT.

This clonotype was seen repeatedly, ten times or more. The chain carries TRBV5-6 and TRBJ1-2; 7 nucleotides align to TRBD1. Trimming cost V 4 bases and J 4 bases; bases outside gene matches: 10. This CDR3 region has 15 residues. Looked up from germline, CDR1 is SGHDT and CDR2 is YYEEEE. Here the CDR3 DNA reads TGTGCCAGCAGCACGGTCCGGGACAGTGGCTATGGCTACACCTTC. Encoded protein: CASSTVRDSGYGYTF.

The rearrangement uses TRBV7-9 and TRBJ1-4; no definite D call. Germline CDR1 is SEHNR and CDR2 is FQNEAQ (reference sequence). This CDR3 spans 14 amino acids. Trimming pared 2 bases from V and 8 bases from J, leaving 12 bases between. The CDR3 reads CASSLIGLSEKLFF. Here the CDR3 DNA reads TGTGCCAGCAGCTTAATCGGTCTAAGCGAAAAACTGTTTTTT.

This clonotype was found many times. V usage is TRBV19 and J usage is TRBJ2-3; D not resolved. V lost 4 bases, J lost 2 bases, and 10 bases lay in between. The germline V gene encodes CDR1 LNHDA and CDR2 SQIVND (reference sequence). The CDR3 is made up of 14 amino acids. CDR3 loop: CASSTRTDTDTQYF. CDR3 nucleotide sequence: TGTGCCAGTAGTACCCGGACGGACACAGATACGCAGTATTTT. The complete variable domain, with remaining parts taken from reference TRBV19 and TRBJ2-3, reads DGGITQSPKYLFRKEGQNVTLSCEQNLNHDAMYWYRQDPGQGLRLIYYSQIVNDFQKGDIAEGYSVSREKKESFPLTVTSAQKNPTAFYLCASSTRTDTDTQYFGPGTRLTVL.

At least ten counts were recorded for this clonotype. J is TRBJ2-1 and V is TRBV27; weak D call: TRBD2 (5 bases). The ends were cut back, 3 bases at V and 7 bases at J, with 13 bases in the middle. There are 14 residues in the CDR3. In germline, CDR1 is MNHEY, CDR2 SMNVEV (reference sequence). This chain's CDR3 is CASSFLGERNEQFF. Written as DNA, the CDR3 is TGTGCCAGCAGTTTCCTCGGGGAAAGGAATGAGCAGTTCTTC.

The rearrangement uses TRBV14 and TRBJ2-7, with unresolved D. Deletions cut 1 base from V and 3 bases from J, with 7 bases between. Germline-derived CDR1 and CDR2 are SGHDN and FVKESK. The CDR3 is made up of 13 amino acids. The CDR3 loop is CASSQARYYEQYF. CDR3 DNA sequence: TGTGCCAGCAGCCAAGCCAGATACTACGAGCAGTACTTC.

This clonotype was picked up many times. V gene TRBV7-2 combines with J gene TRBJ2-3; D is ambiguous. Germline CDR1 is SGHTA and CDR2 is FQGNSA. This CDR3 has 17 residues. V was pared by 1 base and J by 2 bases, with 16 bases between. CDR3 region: CASSLGVNPPSTDTQYF. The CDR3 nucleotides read TGTGCCAGCAGCTTAGGCGTCAATCCTCCCTCCACAGATACGCAGTATTTT. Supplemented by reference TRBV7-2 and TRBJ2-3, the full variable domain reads GAGVSQSPSNKVTEKGKDVELRCDPISGHTALYWYRQSLGQGLEFLIYFQGNSAPDKSGLPSDRFSAERTGGSVSTLTIQRTQQEDSAVYLCASSLGVNPPSTDTQYFGPGTRLTVL.

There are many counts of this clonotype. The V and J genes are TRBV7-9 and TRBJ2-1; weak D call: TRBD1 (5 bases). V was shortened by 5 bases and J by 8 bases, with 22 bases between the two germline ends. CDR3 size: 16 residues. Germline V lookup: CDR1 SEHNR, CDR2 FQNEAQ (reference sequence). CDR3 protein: CASSVEGQSTEHEQFF. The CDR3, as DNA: TGTGCCAGCAGCGTCGAAGGACAATCTACTGAGCATGAGCAGTTCTTC.